The following is a T cell receptor beta chain sequence with its context. This record belongs to a study of T-cell reconstitution after alpha-beta-depleted transplantation in children. Germline V gives CDR1 SGHTA, CDR2 FQGNSA. V lost 5 bases and J lost 4, with 21 bases in between. CDR3 length: 17 amino acids. A library of TCRbeta sequences, prepared with unique molecular identifiers, was generated. Each CDR3 protein gets one entry after TCRdb re-called the PCR reads with MiXCR. The sample yields roughly 590,000 distinct CDR3 sequences, 16% seen once. This clonotype was sampled from a human donor who donated a stem cell graft to a child with acute myeloid leukemia. This specimen consisted of PBMCs from the stem cell graft donor, obtained from the stem cell graft. The genes are TRBV7-2 and TRBJ2-4; possibly TRBD1 for D (6 bases). The CDR3 region has the DNA TGTGCCAGCAGCCGTAGGAGGTCAGGGGCCGTTAAAAACATTCAGTACTTC. It yields the protein CASSRRRSGAVKNIQYF. Supplemented by reference TRBV7-2 and TRBJ2-4, the full variable domain reads GAGVSQSPSNKVTEKGKDVELRCDPISGHTALYWYRQSLGQGLEFLIYFQGNSAPDKSGLPSDRFSAERTGGSVSTLTIQRTQQEDSAVYLCASSRRRSGAVKNIQYFGAGTRLSVL.